These 19 T cell receptor beta chains were sequenced from one sample in a study of T cells after yellow fever vaccination. TCRdb fed the 5' RACE reads into MiXCR, producing one record per CDR3 protein. This table has a few hundred thousand distinct CDR3 sequences, about a sixth appearing once. This specimen was PBMCs, taken 5 to 6 days after the first yellow fever vaccination. These TCRs come from a man aged 18 to 29 who received the YFV17D yellow fever vaccine.

The chain joins TRBV11-2 to TRBJ2-1, with 9 bases that match TRBD1. The junction had 6 bases not matched to a gene; V was cut back by 3 bases and J by 6 bases. Germline assignment: CDR1 SGHAT and CDR2 FQNNGV. The CDR3 runs to 15 residues. CDR3 in amino acids: CASSLGPGQGNEQFF. In DNA, the CDR3 is TGTGCCAGCAGCTTGGGTCCGGGACAGGGCAATGAGCAGTTCTTC.

This sequence joins TRBV27 and TRBJ2-7, with D tentatively TRBD1 (6 bases). CDR3 size: 12 residues. CDR1 is MNHEY, CDR2 SMNVEV, per germline (reference sequence). Deletions cut 3 bases from V and 5 bases from J, with 8 bases between. The DNA of the CDR3 is TGTGCCAGCAGTTTCAAGGGGGACGAGCAGTACTTC. Protein sequence: CASSFKGDEQYF.

This clonotype was detected a few times. CDR3 coding DNA: TGTGCCAGCAGCTCGAAAGGGGCCGAGAACACTGAAGCTTTCTTT. Protein: CASSSKGAENTEAFF. This rearrangement joins TRBV7-9 to TRBJ1-1; D is possibly TRBD1 (5 bases). V lost 4 bases, J lost 1 base, and 13 bases lay in between. The CDR3 runs to 15 residues. Germline CDR1 and CDR2: SEHNR and FQNEAQ (reference sequence).

J is TRBJ2-7 and V is TRBV4-2, with TRBD1 matching 7 bases. CDR1 and CDR2 from the germline V gene are LGHNA and YNFKEQ. J lost 6 bases, V lost 5 bases, and 4 bases had no gene match. The CDR3 length is 12 residues. CDR3 amino acids: CASSAGGGEQYF. DNA for the CDR3: TGTGCCAGCAGCGCAGGGGGTGGCGAGCAGTACTTC.

This sequence joins TRBV7-6 and TRBJ1-5; 11 bases are shared with TRBD1. Germline V CDR1 and CDR2: SGHVS, FNYEAQ. The CDR3 has 15 residues. V dropped 4 bases and J dropped 9; count of bases not matched to a gene: 8. The chain's CDR3 is CASSWGQGEGGPQHF. For the CDR3, the DNA is TGTGCCAGCAGCTGGGGACAGGGGGAAGGAGGGCCCCAGCATTTT. The full variable domain, its missing parts supplied by reference TRBV7-6 and TRBJ1-5, is GAGVSQSPRYKVTKRGQDVALRCDPISGHVSLYWYRQALGQGPEFLTYFNYEAQQDKSGLPNDRFSAERPEGSISTLTIQRTEQRDSAMYRCASSWGQGEGGPQHFGDGTRLSIL.

The rearrangement links TRBV7-2 to TRBJ2-1; 9 bases fit TRBD1. From germline, CDR1 is SGHTA and CDR2 FQGNSA. The V and J ends lost 0 bases and 3 bases, in that order; junction bases with no gene match: 3. The CDR3 totals 16 residues. This CDR3 reads CASSLAPGQGYNEQFF. CDR3 DNA: TGTGCCAGCAGCTTAGCCCCGGGACAGGGCTACAATGAGCAGTTCTTC.

In its sample, this clonotype was seen a few times. The CDR3 DNA reads as TGTGCCAGTAGTATTGCGTCAGGGGGATGGGAAGCTTTCTTT. Translation: CASSIASGGWEAFF. The chain uses TRBV19 and TRBJ1-1; 7 bases map to TRBD1. This CDR3 comprises 14 residues. Germline assignment: CDR1 LNHDA and CDR2 SQIVND (reference sequence). V trimming: 3 bases; J trimming: 8 bases; junction bases outside the gene matches: 9.

Only a few counts were recorded for this clonotype. The chain combines TRBV20-1 with TRBJ2-5, with 11 nucleotides matching TRBD2. CDR3 length equals 17 residues. Germline V gene lookup returns CDR1 DFQATT and CDR2 SNEGSKA (reference sequence). Trimming cost V 3 bases and J 4 bases; bases outside gene matches: 13. The CDR3 DNA is TGCAGTGCTAGCCGACTCCCGGCTAGCGGGGGGAGAGAGACCCAGTACTTC. Its protein is CSASRLPASGGRETQYF.

This clonotype was observed a handful of times. The chain uses TRBV6-2 or TRBV6-3 and TRBJ1-5, with D possibly TRBD1 on 5 matching bases. V was pared by 1 base and J by 7 bases, with 8 bases between. Germline V gives CDR1 MNHEY, CDR2 SVGEGT. The length of the CDR3 is 13 residues. The CDR3 here is CASSYFGGQPQHF. The CDR3 DNA reads as TGTGCCAGCAGTTACTTCGGGGGGCAGCCCCAGCATTTT.

This clonotype was counted between two and nine times. This chain connects TRBV5-1 to TRBJ2-6; D not certain. The CDR3 extends over 14 amino acids. Between the trimmed V and J ends, which lost 4 bases and 4 bases, there was a span of 9 bases. Germline V gene data show CDR1 as SGHRS and CDR2 as YFSETQ. In DNA form, the CDR3 reads TGCGCCAGCAGCCCTGAGGTAGGGGCCAACGTCCTGACTTTC. It translates to CASSPEVGANVLTF. Complete variable domain (other parts from reference TRBV5-1 and TRBJ2-6): KAGVTQTPRYLIKTRGQQVTLSCSPISGHRSVSWYQQTPGQGLQFLFEYFSETQRNKGNFPGRFSGRQFSNSRSEMNVSTLELGDSALYLCASSPEVGANVLTFGAGSRLTVL.

This clonotype was detected only a few times. The V gene is TRBV10-3, the J gene TRBJ2-7; possibly TRBD1 for D (5 bases). There are 12 residues in the CDR3. CDR1 and CDR2 from the germline V gene are ENHRY and SYGVKD. Trimming stripped 10 bases from V and 2 bases from J, with 12 bases between. The CDR3 DNA reads TGTGCCACCGTAGGGGCAGCCTACGAGCAGTACTTC. Translating it yields CATVGAAYEQYF.

This clonotype was recorded at least ten times. The chain carries TRBV7-2 and TRBJ2-2; 7 nucleotides align to TRBD2. The length of the CDR3 is 15 residues. The ends lost 6 bases at V and 0 bases at J; junction bases unmatched: 4. Germline-derived CDR1 and CDR2 are SGHTA and FQGNSA. CDR3 nucleotides: TGTGCCAGCAGGAGGGGAGGGGCGAACACCGGGGAGCTGTTTTTT. Translating it yields CASRRGGANTGELFF.

The sample holds many counts of this clonotype. The V gene is TRBV10-3, the J gene TRBJ1-5; D is uncertain. Germline assignment: CDR1 ENHRY and CDR2 SYGVKD. Trimming stripped 0 bases from V and 7 bases from J, with 10 bases between. This CDR3 has 14 amino acids. CDR3 nucleotides: TGTGCCATCAGTGAGTCGCGGGATAGGCAGCCCCAGCATTTT. It encodes CAISESRDRQPQHF.

This chain uses TRBV5-1 with TRBJ1-3; perhaps TRBD1 as D (5 bases). Germline CDR1 reads SGHRS; CDR2 reads YFSETQ. There are 16 residues in the CDR3. V lost 0 bases and J 1 base, leaving 11 bases between the germline ends. The CDR3 DNA reads TGCGCCAGCAGCTTGGCCGGGACGGATTCTGGAAACACCATATATTTT. It codes for CASSLAGTDSGNTIYF.

This clonotype came up many times. The rearrangement uses TRBV3-1 and TRBJ1-4; 7 bases agree with TRBD1. Trimming at V came to 5 bases and at J to 8 bases, leaving 8 bases not matched to a gene. Germline V CDR1 and CDR2: LGHDT, YNNKEL (reference sequence). The CDR3 sequence is 14 residues long. As DNA, the CDR3 is TGTGCCAGCAGCTTGACAGGGTACTACGAAAAACTGTTTTTT. Its protein product is CASSLTGYYEKLFF.

This chain links TRBV5-1 with TRBJ2-1, with TRBD1 matching 7 bases. The CDR3 runs to 15 residues. V shed 0 bases, J shed 6 bases, and the junction held 6 bases outside the gene matches. Germline CDR1 SGHRS, CDR2 YFSETQ. The chain's CDR3 is CASSLVTGRINEQFF. The DNA for the CDR3 is TGCGCCAGCAGCTTGGTGACAGGGCGGATCAATGAGCAGTTCTTC.

This clonotype was counted between two and nine times. The chain recombines TRBV9 with TRBJ1-5; D gene ambiguous. Germline assignment: CDR1 SGDLS and CDR2 YYNGEE. With 2 bases removed from V and 3 bases from J, the gap between germline ends came to 12 bases. This CDR3 has 15 amino acids. The CDR3 nucleotides are TGTGCCAGCAGCGTGTTACCGGGCCCCAATCAGCCCCAGCATTTT. Protein: CASSVLPGPNQPQHF.

The rearrangement links TRBV27 to TRBJ1-2, with 7 bases aligning to TRBD1. The germline gives CDR1 MNHEY, CDR2 SMNVEV (reference sequence). Trimming removed 5 bases from V and 11 bases from J; junction bases left unmatched: 8. The CDR3 is 12 amino acids. The CDR3 region has the DNA TGTGCCAGCAGTCGACAGGGCGGGGAGTACACCTTC. Translation: CASSRQGGEYTF.

This chain uses TRBV5-4 with TRBJ2-1; D remains unclear. The ends were cut back, 4 bases at V and 6 bases at J, with 17 bases in the middle. Per the germline V gene, CDR1 is SGHNT and CDR2 is YYREEE (reference sequence). CDR3 length: 15 amino acids. The CDR3 loop reads CASSPGSSLLNEQFF. The CDR3 nucleotides are TGTGCCAGCAGCCCTGGGTCCAGTCTACTCAATGAGCAGTTCTTC.